Listed here is a single T cell receptor beta chain. Its target antigen remains unknown. Base quality data are lacking; no much larger clone is found one base away. Libraries were constructed by the immunoSEQ multiplex PCR assay. The original methods were these. A statistical classification framework was developed to diagnose cytomegalovirus status using the catalog of TCR beta chain sequences. As stored in TCRdb, this immuneACCESS dataset retains in-frame rearrangements with V and J assigned. A fraction of the clones does not appear; measured against another copy, unresolved V genes explain less than half of the discrepancy, and the remainder lacks a known reason. V and J calls and clone size are copied from that table; D and trimming were computed from the DNA. Recorded for this sample are more than 200,000 clones; roughly 88% of them occurred a single time. Approximately 3% of the sample lies in the top ten.

This sample is drawn from a study of cytomegalovirus exposure and HLA in healthy donors listed by TCRdb under 2017. As for the study more broadly: A later analysis indicated that the roughly 120 validation repertoires were generated on the platform also employed for the roughly 650 repertoires of the first cohort. High-throughput TCR immunosequencing, statistical association of individual TCRs with disease status, and machine learning were combined to predict cytomegalovirus infection status. In addition to the first cohort of approximately 670 subjects, a separate validation cohort of about 120 different subjects was used. The aim of the study was to test whether cataloging public T cell receptors could identify signatures of past pathogen exposure.

Donors formed part of the validation cohort, which comprised about 130 subjects and was distinct from the first cohort of under 850 subjects. CDR1 and CDR2 (PRHDT, FYEKMQ) derive from the germline V gene (reference sequence). Spanning cysteine to phenylalanine, the CDR3 consists of 14 amino acids. Left in the record is the CDR3 DNA by itself, 42 bases read in frame from the first base. Between the V and J ends, shortened by 5 bases and 3 bases respectively, the junction contains 14 bases. The paper's findings and limits, for the study overall: In vitro tests confirmed that a few of the cytomegalovirus-associated TCR beta chains recognize cytomegalovirus antigens. The authors suggested that the approach could potentially be extended to other disease states and immunological phenotypes. In the study, some 160 TCR beta chains were listed as associated with cytomegalovirus. Most TCR sequences were seen in very few donors, while some public TCRs were found in many individuals. The validation cohort had no HLA typing available for a later analysis, so co-occurrence within that cohort was assessed over all 120 or so repertoires. In a later analysis, TCRs clustered in the first cohort were found to also tend to co-occur in the 130 or so validation repertoires, with 94% of cluster scores above 0. The classifier was reported to diagnose cytomegalovirus status with high specificity and sensitivity in both the original and validation cohorts.

The chain employs TRBV13 and TRBJ2-7, with TRBD1 tentatively as D gene (6 bases match). The receptor's source is a woman under 40 in good health and CMV-seronegative. Specimen: PBMCs. The CDR3 has the sequence CASSTRDKDYEQYF. The bases are TGTGCCAGCAGCACCCGGGACAAAGACTACGAGCAGTACTTC.